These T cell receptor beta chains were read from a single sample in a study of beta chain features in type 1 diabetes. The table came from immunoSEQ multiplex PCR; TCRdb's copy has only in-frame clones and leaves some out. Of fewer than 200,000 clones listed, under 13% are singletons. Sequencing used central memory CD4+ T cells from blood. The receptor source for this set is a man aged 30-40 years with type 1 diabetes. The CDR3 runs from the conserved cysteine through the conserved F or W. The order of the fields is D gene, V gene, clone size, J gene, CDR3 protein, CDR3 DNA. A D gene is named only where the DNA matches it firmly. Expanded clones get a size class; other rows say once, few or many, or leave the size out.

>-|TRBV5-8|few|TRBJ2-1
CASSLADRGKGQQFF
TGTGCCAGCAGCTTGGCCGACCGGGGGAAAGGTCAGCAGTTCTTC
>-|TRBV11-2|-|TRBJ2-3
CASSPDRTGPATQYF
TGTGCCAGCAGCCCAGACAGGACGGGGCCGGCTACGCAGTATTTT
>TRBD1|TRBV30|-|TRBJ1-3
CAWSVGPLTGGNTIYF
TGTGCCTGGAGTGTCGGCCCGCTGACAGGGGGAAACACCATATATTTT
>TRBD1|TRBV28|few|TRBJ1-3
CASSIGQANSGNTIYF
TGTGCCAGCTCAATTGGACAGGCGAACTCTGGAAACACCATATATTTT
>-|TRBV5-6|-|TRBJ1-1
CASSPWDILNTEAFF
TGTGCCAGCAGCCCATGGGACATACTGAACACTGAAGCTTTCTTT
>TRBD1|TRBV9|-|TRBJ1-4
CASSADRASTNEKLFF
TGTGCCAGCAGCGCGGACAGGGCATCAACTAATGAAAAACTGTTTTTT
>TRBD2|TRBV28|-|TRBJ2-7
CASSFGRGGEQYF
TGTGCCAGCAGTTTCGGTAGGGGAGGGGAGCAGTACTTC
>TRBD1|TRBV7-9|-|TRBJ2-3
CASSFDRGTDTQYF
TGTGCCAGCAGCTTCGACAGGGGCACAGATACGCAGTATTTT
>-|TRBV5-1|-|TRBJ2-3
CASSLATSTDTQYF
TGCGCCAGCAGCTTGGCGACTAGCACAGATACGCAGTATTTT
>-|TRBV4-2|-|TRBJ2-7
CASSQATDYEQYF
TGTGCCAGCAGCCAAGCCACAGACTACGAGCAGTACTTC
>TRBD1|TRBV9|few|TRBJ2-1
CASNRQGAYNEQFF
TGTGCCAGCAATCGCCAGGGGGCCTACAATGAGCAGTTCTTC
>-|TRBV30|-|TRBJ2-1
CAWSVGYGGTYNEQFF
TGTGCCTGGAGTGTAGGGTACGGCGGGACTTACAATGAGCAGTTCTTC
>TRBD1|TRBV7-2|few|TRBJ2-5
CASSLGRTGLQETQYF
TGTGCCAGCAGCTTAGGTCGGACAGGGCTTCAAGAGACCCAGTACTTC
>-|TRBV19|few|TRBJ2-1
CASSIQGFGSYNEQFF
TGTGCCAGTAGTATCCAGGGTTTTGGATCCTACAATGAGCAGTTCTTC
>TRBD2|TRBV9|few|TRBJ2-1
CASSASGLLNNEQFF
TGTGCCAGCAGCGCCTCGGGACTATTAAACAATGAGCAGTTCTTC
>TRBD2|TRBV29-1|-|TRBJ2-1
CSGGSSYNEQFF
TGCAGCGGCGGGAGCTCCTACAATGAGCAGTTCTTC
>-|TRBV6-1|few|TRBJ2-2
CASKQGTGELFF
TGTGCCAGCAAACAGGGAACCGGGGAGCTGTTTTTT
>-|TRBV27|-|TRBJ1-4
CASSPPTGLNEKLFF
TGTGCCAGCAGCCCCCCGACAGGACTCAATGAAAAACTGTTTTTT
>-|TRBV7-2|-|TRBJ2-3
CASSLAASGTDTQYF
TGTGCCAGCAGCTTAGCAGCTAGCGGCACAGATACGCAGTATTTT
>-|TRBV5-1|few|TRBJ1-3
CASSLMDSSGNTIYF
TGCGCCAGCAGCTTAATGGACAGCTCTGGAAACACCATATATTTT
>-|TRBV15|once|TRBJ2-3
CATRPLGGGGDTQYF
TGTGCCACCAGGCCTTTAGGGGGTGGTGGGGATACGCAGTATTTT
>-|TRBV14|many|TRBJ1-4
CASSQRLGGDEKLFF
TGTGCCAGCAGCCAGAGACTCGGGGGAGACGAAAAACTGTTTTTT
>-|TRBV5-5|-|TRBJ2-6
CASSSWPNTGSGANVLTF
TGTGCCAGCAGCTCCTGGCCTAATACAGGTTCTGGGGCCAACGTCCTGACTTTC
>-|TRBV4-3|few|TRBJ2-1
CASSQVLALNEQFF
TGCGCCAGCAGCCAAGTACTCGCCTTGAATGAGCAGTTCTTC
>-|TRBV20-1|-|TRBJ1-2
CSASGVSGYTF
TGCAGTGCTAGCGGTGTATCTGGCTACACCTTC
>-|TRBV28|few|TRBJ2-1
CASRLPSYNEQFF
TGTGCCAGCAGACTACCTTCCTACAATGAGCAGTTCTTC
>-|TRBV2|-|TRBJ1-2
CASNRGRDYGYTF
TGTGCCAGCAATCGAGGCAGGGACTATGGCTACACCTTC
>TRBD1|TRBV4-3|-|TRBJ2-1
CASSRLTGGDEQFF
TGCGCCAGCAGCCGCCTGACAGGGGGCGATGAGCAGTTCTTC
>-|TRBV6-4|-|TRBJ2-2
CASSSQAVTGELFF
TGTGCCAGCAGTTCACAGGCGGTCACCGGGGAGCTGTTTTTT
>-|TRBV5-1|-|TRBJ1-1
CASSLDHLNTEAFF
TGCGCCAGCAGCTTGGACCACTTGAACACTGAAGCTTTCTTT
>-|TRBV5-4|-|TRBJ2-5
CASSLALASGKKETQYF
TGTGCCAGCAGCTTGGCACTAGCCTCGGGGAAAAAAGAGACCCAGTACTTC
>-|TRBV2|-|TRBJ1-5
CASSAGRQPQHF
TGTGCCAGCAGTGCAGGGCGTCAGCCCCAGCATTTT
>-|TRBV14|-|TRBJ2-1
CASSLQSWSNPEQFF
TGTGCCAGCAGCCTCCAGTCTTGGAGTAACCCTGAGCAGTTCTTC
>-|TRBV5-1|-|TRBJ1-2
CASSLESVNYGYTF
TGCGCCAGCAGCTTGGAATCGGTTAACTATGGCTACACCTTC
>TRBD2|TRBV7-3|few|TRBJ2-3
CASSLVGGRSDTQYF
TGTGCCAGCAGCTTAGTGGGCGGGAGATCAGATACGCAGTATTTT
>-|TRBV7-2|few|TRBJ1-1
CASSQYREAFF
TGTGCCAGCAGTCAGTACCGTGAAGCTTTCTTT
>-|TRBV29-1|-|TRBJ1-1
CSVGLYPTNTEAFF
TGCAGCGTTGGACTGTACCCGACGAACACTGAAGCTTTCTTT
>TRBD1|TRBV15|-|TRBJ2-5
CATSIDRGSETQYF
TGTGCCACCAGCATAGACAGGGGATCGGAGACCCAGTACTTC